The T cell receptor beta chain described here comes from a study of spatial heterogeneity in lung cancer. Study-level information: Sequencing was performed on follow-up PBMC samples when available, collected at a median of around 2 years after resection. Alpha-chain sequences were detected in numbers that were consistently lower than beta-chain sequences.

Time point of the sample: blood at routine non-recurrence follow-up after resection. Tumor, nontumor lung or frozen PBMC supplied whole RNA that was sequenced unsorted. On each TCR cDNA molecule, a unique molecular identifier was present. TCRdb reanalysed the 5' RACE reads using MiXCR and keeps one entry per CDR3 protein. The profile shows approximately 70,000 distinct CDR3 sequences, approximately 8.9% of them singletons. Losses at the gene ends were 4 bases for V and 8 bases for J; bases not matched to a gene: 7. CDR1 is SGHRS, CDR2 YFSETQ, per germline. The CDR3 runs 14 residues. This clonotype occurred many times.

Sequences were derived from PBMCs, sampled at follow-up. This clonotype was sampled from a female donor with early-stage non-small cell lung cancer. The chain carries TRBV5-1 and TRBJ1-4, with 8 bases fitting TRBD1. The CDR3 loop reads CASSPQGEGEKLFF. The CDR3 DNA is TGCGCCAGCAGCCCACAGGGGGAAGGGGAAAAACTGTTTTTT.